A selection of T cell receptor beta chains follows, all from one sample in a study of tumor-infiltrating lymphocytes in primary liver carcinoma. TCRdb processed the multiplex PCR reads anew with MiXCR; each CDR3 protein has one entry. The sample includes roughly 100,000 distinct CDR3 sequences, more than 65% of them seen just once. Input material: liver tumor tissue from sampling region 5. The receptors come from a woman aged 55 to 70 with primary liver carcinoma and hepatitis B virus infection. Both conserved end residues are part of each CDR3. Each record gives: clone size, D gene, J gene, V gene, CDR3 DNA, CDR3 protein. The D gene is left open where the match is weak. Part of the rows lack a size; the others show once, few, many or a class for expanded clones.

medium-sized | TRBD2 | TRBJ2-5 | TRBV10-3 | TGTGCCATCAGTCTTAGCGGGAAGGGTGAGACCCAGTACTTC | CAISLSGKGETQYF
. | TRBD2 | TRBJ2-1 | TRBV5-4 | TGTGCCACCAGCTTATTGACTAGCAGAGTATACAATGAGCAGTTCTTC | CATSLLTSRVYNEQFF
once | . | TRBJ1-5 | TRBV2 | TGTGCCAGCAACGGTCAGAACAATCAGACCCAGCATTTT | CASNGQNNQTQHF
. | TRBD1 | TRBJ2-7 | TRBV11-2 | TGTGGCAGCGGCGTCCTCCGGGACAGGGGAACCCACGAGCAGTACTTC | CGSGVLRDRGTHEQYF
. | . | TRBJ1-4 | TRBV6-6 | TGTGCTAGCAGTTACTCCTCAGGGCTCCCTAATGAAAAACTGTTTTTT | CASSYSSGLPNEKLFF
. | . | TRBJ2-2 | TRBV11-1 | TGTCCAAGCAGCTTCGGAGCCGGGGAGCTGTTTTTT | CPSSFGAGELFF
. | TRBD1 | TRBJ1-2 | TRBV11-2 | TGTGCCAGCAGCTCAGCCGGACAGGGTTACTATGACTACACCTTC | CASSSAGQGYYDYTF
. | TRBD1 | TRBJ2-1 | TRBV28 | TGTGCCAGCAGCACACCCGGGACAGTTGATGAGCAGTTCTTC | CASSTPGTVDEQFF
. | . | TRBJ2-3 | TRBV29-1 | TGCAGCCTTGAAGTGTTTGGCAGGGTGGGGGTTAGCACAGATACGCAGTATTTT | CSLEVFGRVGVSTDTQYF
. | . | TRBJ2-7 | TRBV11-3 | TGTGCCGGCGGCTTAGAAAAAGGGCCCGGGCCCTACGAGCAGTACTTT | CAGGLEKGPGPYEQYF
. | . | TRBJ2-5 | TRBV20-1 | TGCAGTGCTAGAGGGTCACTAGTGGGGGGCCAAGAGACCCAGTACTTC | CSARGSLVGGQETQYF
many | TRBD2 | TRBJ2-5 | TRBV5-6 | TGTGCCAGCAGCTTGAATATCGGACTAGCGGGAGCAGAGACCCAGTACTTC | CASSLNIGLAGAETQYF
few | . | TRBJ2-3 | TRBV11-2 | TGTGCCAGCAAATCCTGGGACACAGATACGCAGTATTTT | CASKSWDTDTQYF
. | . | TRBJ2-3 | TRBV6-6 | TGTGCCAGCAGTCTCGGGGGAGATACACAGTGTTTT | CASSLGGDTQCF
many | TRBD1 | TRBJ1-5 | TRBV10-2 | TGCGCCAGCAGACGGGACAGGGAAGATCAGCCCCAGCATTTT | CASRRDREDQPQHF
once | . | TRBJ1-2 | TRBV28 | TGTGCCAGCAATACGGGGACTGGCTACACTTTC | CASNTGTGYTF
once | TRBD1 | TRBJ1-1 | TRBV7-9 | TGTGCCAGCAGCCCAGGGGGTGACACTGAAGCTTTCTTT | CASSPGGDTEAFF
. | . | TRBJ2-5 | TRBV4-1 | TGCGCCAGCAGCCAAGGGAGACTAACGGGGCCACAAGAGACCCAGTACTTC | CASSQGRLTGPQETQYF
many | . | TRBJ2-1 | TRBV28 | TGTGCCAGCAGTTTCAGGGGTCGGGCGACGGGCAATGAGCAGTTCTTC | CASSFRGRATGNEQFF
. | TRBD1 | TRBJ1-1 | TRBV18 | TGTGCCAGCTCAGACAGGGACACTGAAGCTTTCTTT | CASSDRDTEAFF
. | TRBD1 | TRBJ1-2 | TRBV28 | TGTGCCAGCAAGAGGACAGGTCTCGTCTATGGCAACACCTTC | CASKRTGLVYGNTF
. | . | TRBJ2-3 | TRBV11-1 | TGTGCCAGCAGCTTAAGGCAACGCGCGAGAGAATCTCACTTT | CASSLRQRARESHF
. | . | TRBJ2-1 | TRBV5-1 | TGCGCCAGCAGCTCCCTAGCAGGCGGCAATGAGCAGTTCTTC | CASSSLAGGNEQFF
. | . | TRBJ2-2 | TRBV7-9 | TGTGCCAGCAGCCCCCCTCAACCCGGGGAGCTGTTTTTT | CASSPPQPGELFF
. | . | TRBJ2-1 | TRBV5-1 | TGCGCCAGCAACTCGGCGGGGCACTCCTACAATGAGCAGTTCTTC | CASNSAGHSYNEQFF
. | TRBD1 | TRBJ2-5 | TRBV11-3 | TGTGCCAGCAGCCCAGGGACAGAGGGCAACTACGACCAGTACTTC | CASSPGTEGNYDQYF
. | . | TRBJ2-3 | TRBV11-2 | TGTGCCAGCAACATAGACTTTGGTACTGTGTATTTT | CASNIDFGTVYF
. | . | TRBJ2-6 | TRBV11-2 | TGTGCAAGCAGCCTCAGGCACTCTGGGGCCAACGTCCTGACTTTC | CASSLRHSGANVLTF
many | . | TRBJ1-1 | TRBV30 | TGTGCCTGGAGTCGGACGGGTCACACTGAAGCCTTCTTT | CAWSRTGHTEAFF
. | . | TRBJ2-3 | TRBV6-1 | TGTGCCAACAGTGTTTCGGGGGATGGAAGGACGCAGTATTTT | CANSVSGDGRTQYF
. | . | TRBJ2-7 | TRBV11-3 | TGTGCCAGCAGTTTAGGGGGGCCCTACGATCAGTACTTC | CASSLGGPYDQYF
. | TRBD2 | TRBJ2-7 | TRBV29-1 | TGCAGCGTTGCGGGTCTAGCGGGAGTGAGTGCCTACGAGCGGTACTTC | CSVAGLAGVSAYERYF
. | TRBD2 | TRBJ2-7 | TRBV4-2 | TGTGCCAGCAGCCAAGAGGCGGGAGGTCAGTACGAGCGGTACTTC | CASSQEAGGQYERYF
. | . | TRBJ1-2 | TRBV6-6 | TGTGCCAATAGTTTCCCCGGCAGGGGAGGTGGCTACACCTTC | CANSFPGRGGGYTF
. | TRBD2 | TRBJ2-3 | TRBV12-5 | TGTGCTAGTGGTCCAGGACTAGTGGGGGGTGCAGATACGCAGTATTTT | CASGPGLVGGADTQYF
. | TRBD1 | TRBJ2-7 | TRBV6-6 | TGTATCAGCACAAGACAGGGGGCAGACGAGCAGTACTTC | CISTRQGADEQYF
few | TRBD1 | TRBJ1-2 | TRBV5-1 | TGCACCAGCAGCTTGGCCTGGGGACAGGGGTATGGCTACACCTTC | CTSSLAWGQGYGYTF
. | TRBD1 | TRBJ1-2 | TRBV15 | TGTGCCACCAGTCGACAGGGCGGGTATGGCTACACCTTC | CATSRQGGYGYTF
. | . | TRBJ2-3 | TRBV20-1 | TGCAGCTACCGACCCGGCGCAGATACGCAGTATTTT | CSYRPGADTQYF
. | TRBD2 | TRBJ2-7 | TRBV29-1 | TGCAGCGTTGAATCCCCCGAGACTAGCGGGAGGGCTGCAGGCAAGCAGTACTTC | CSVESPETSGRAAGKQYF
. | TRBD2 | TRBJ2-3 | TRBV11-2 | TGTGCAAGCAGCTTAGTGGGACTAGTGACTAGCGCAGATACGCAGTATTTT | CASSLVGLVTSADTQYF
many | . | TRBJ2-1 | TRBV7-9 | TGTGCCAGCTCCGGGAGAGTTGAGCAGTTCTTC | CASSGRVEQFF
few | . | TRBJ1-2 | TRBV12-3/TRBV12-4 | TGTGTCAGCGGACTGTCTGGCTACACCTTC | CVSGLSGYTF
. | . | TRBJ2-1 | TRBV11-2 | TGTGCCAGCAGCTCAAGTAGTACCTACAATGAGCAGTTCTTC | CASSSSSTYNEQFF
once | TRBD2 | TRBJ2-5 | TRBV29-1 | TGCAACGTTGAAATAGCGGGAGCCGCTCCTGAGACCCAGTACTTC | CNVEIAGAAPETQYF
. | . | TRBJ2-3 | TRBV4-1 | TGCGCCAGTAGTTCACAGGGACTTTCAGGGGAAGGTACGCAATATTTT | CASSSQGLSGEGTQYF
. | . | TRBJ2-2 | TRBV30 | TGTGCTTGGAGTAAGGTCACCGGGGAGCTGTTTTTT | CAWSKVTGELFF
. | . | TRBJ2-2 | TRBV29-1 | TGCAGCGTTGACGGGGGAATGGGTTCCGGGGAGCTGTTTTTT | CSVDGGMGSGELFF
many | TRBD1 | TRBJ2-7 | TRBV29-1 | TGCAGCGTTGAAGTGTTAATCCGGGACAGGGGGTTAATTGGGGGTTCCTACGAGCAGTACTTC | CSVEVLIRDRGLIGGSYEQYF
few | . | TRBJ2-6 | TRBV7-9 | TGTGCCAGCAGCTTAGAGAGGGGCGGGTGGCCTGGGGCCAACGTCCTGACTTTC | CASSLERGGWPGANVLTF